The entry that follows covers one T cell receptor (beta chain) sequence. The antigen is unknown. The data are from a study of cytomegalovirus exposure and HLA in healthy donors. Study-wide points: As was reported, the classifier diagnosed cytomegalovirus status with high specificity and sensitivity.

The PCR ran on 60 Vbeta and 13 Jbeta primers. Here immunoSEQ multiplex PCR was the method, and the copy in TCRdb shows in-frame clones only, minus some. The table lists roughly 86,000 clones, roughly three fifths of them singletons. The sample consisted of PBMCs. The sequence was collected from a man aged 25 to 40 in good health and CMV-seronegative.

CDR3 coding DNA: TGTGCCAGCAAAGGGGGCTCTGGGGCCAACGTCCTGACTTTC. Translation: CASKGGSGANVLTF. The chain carries TRBV19 and TRBJ2-6; possibly TRBD1 for D (6 bases). CDR3 length: 14 amino acids. The germline V gene has CDR1 LNHDA and CDR2 SQIVND (reference sequence). Trimming stripped 9 bases from V and 0 bases from J, with 9 bases between.